This TCR beta chain was identified during a study of T-cell memory formation after mild COVID-19. Whole-study context: There were largely donor-specific TCR clusters.

Libraries for TCRalpha and TCRbeta carried sample barcodes and unique molecular identifiers via 5'RACE. TCRdb redid the calling of the 5' RACE reads with MiXCR, one entry per CDR3 protein. The sample yields a few hundred thousand distinct CDR3 sequences, about a sixth seen once. This clonotype appeared a few times. The CDR3 is 14 amino acids. Germline CDR1 is SQVTM and CDR2 is ANQGSEA. V was trimmed by 4 bases and J by 0 bases, leaving 12 bases between them. Specimen: PBMCs or a T cell subset sorted from them (not recorded which). The chain recombines TRBV29-1 with TRBJ1-1, with D possibly matching TRBD1 (6 bases). The sequence came from a man between 18 and 35 years old who had mild COVID-19 (a few samples of this study predate the infection). Cell type and time point are not known. The CDR3 sequence is CSVVHRALNTEAFF. CDR3 nucleotide sequence: TGCAGCGTTGTCCACAGGGCCTTGAACACTGAAGCTTTCTTT.